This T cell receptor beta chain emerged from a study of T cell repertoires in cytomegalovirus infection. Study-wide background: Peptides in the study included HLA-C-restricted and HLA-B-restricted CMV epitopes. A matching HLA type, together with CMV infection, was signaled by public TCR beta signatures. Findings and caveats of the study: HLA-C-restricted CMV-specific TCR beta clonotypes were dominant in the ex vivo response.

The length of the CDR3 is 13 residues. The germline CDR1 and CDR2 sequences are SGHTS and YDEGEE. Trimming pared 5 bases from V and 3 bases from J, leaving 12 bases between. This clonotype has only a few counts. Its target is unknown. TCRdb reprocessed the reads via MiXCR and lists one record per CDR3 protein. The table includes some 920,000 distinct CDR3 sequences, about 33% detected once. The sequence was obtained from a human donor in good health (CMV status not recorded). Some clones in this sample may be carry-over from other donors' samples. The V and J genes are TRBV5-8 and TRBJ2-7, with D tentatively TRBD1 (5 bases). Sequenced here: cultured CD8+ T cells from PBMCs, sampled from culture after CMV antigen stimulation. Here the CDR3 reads CASSFTGYYEQYF. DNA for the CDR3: TGTGCCAGCAGTTTCACAGGTTACTACGAGCAGTACTTC.